The next 20 T cell receptor beta chains were all read from a single sample in a study of control samples from healthy donors and cancer patients. Profiled with immunoSEQ multiplex PCR; TCRdb holds only in-frame clones, not every one. Among approximately 52,000 clones listed, roughly 87% were seen once. The specimen sequenced was PBMCs. These receptors came from a man in his 60s with head and neck cancer.

V gene TRBV19 combines with J gene TRBJ1-2, with D uncertain. Germline lookup yields CDR1 LNHDA and CDR2 SQIVND (reference sequence). With 1 base removed from V and 2 bases from J, the gap between germline ends came to 8 bases. The CDR3 contains 14 residues. CDR3 nucleotide sequence: TGTGCCAGTAGTATAGGGGTAGGGAACTATGGCTACACCTTC. Translated: CASSIGVGNYGYTF.

The CDR3 here is CASSLSGQGALGYEQYF. In DNA, the CDR3 is TGCGCCAGCAGCCTAAGTGGACAGGGAGCCCTCGGGTACGAGCAGTACTTC. The chain has TRBV5-1 and TRBJ2-7; TRBD1 aligns across 8 bases. The CDR3 has 17 amino acids. CDR1 is SGHRS, CDR2 YFSETQ, per germline. V was pared by 4 bases and J by 4 bases, with 16 bases of the junction left unmatched. Based on the CDR3 plus reference TRBV5-1 and TRBJ2-7, the full variable domain is KAGVTQTPRYLIKTRGQQVTLSCSPISGHRSVSWYQQTPGQGLQFLFEYFSETQRNKGNFPGRFSGRQFSNSRSEMNVSTLELGDSALYLCASSLSGQGALGYEQYFGPGTRLTVT.

Only a few counts were recorded for this clone. The chain is built from TRBV28 and TRBJ2-7, with D maybe TRBD1 (6 bases). Germline V gene sequence: CDR1 MDHEN, CDR2 SYDVKM. The CDR3 contains 16 residues. The V end lost 4 bases, the J end lost 2 bases, and 18 bases lay between the germline ends. In nucleotides, the CDR3 is TGTGCCAGCAGTTACAAGCAGGGGACGACTACCTACGAGCAGTACTTC. Translation gives CASSYKQGTTTYEQYF.

The V and J genes are TRBV30 and TRBJ1-2; D possibly corresponds to TRBD1 (5 bases). CDR1 and CDR2 (germline): GTSNPN, SVGIG (reference sequence). Trimming shortened V by 4 bases and J by 5 bases, and 14 bases separated the two germline ends. The length of the CDR3 is 13 residues. The CDR3 is CAWTAGPMYGYTF. CDR3 DNA sequence: TGTGCCTGGACCGCGGGGCCTATGTATGGCTACACCTTC.

The chain joins TRBV27 to TRBJ2-6; D remains unclear. Per germline, CDR1 MNHEY and CDR2 SMNVEV (reference sequence). This CDR3 is built from 14 residues. V was cut by 6 bases and J by 4 bases, with 10 bases left in between. This CDR3 reads CASRTPDGANVLTF. The CDR3 DNA reads as TGTGCCAGCAGGACGCCGGACGGGGCCAACGTCCTGACTTTC.

The chain recombines TRBV5-1 with TRBJ1-2, with D tentatively TRBD1 (6 bases). This CDR3 spans 13 amino acids. CDR1 and CDR2 (germline): SGHRS, YFSETQ. V shed 2 bases and J shed 9 bases, with 14 bases lying between them. The CDR3 here is CASSFGQGRSYTF. The CDR3 DNA follows: TGCGCCAGCAGCTTCGGGCAGGGGAGGAGCTACACCTTC.

To note about this clone: The germline gene is not matched at one end of the junction; a read error may be the cause. This rearrangement joins TRBV6-1 to TRBJ1-2; D is perhaps TRBD1 (6 bases). Germline CDR1 and CDR2: MNHNS and SASEGT. The CDR3 runs 14 residues. CDR3 DNA sequence: TGTGCCCGCAGTGAAGCGGGGGGCCTGGGGGGCTACACCTTC. Its translation is CARSEAGGLGGYTF.

CDR3 residues: CASTVRQNGYTF. For the CDR3, the DNA is TGTGCCAGCACTGTCCGGCAAAATGGCTACACCTTC. The chain has TRBV2 and TRBJ1-2, with D unclear. CDR3 length: 12 amino acids. From germline, CDR1 is SNHLY and CDR2 FYNNEI. V gave up 7 bases and J gave up 6 bases, with 12 bases separating them.

The V call is TRBV3-1 (or the pseudogene TRBV3-2), the J call TRBJ2-7; TRBD1 matches at 7 bases. CDR3 length equals 15 residues. Germline CDR1 is LGHDT and CDR2 is YNNKEL (reference sequence). V shed 4 bases and J 6 bases; nucleotides not matched to a gene: 12. The CDR3 spells CASSPDRAVLVEQYF. The CDR3, as DNA: TGTGCCAGCAGCCCTGACAGGGCCGTACTGGTCGAGCAGTACTTC.

The V and J genes are TRBV19 and TRBJ1-4; D might be TRBD1 (5 bases). Per the germline V gene, CDR1 is LNHDA and CDR2 is SQIVND (reference sequence). V was clipped by 3 bases and J by 3 bases, with 8 bases between them. The CDR3 totals 14 residues. The CDR3 DNA is TGTGCCAGTAGTATGGGAGGGGCTAATGAAAAACTGTTTTTT. This gives the protein CASSMGGANEKLFF.

A few counts support this clone. V is TRBV5-4 and J is TRBJ2-1; TRBD2 matches at 9 bases. J gave up 8 bases and V 4 bases, and 16 bases lay outside the gene matches. Germline values: CDR1 SGHNT, CDR2 YYREEE (reference sequence). The CDR3 contains 17 residues. The CDR3 reads CASSLVPAGGRIDEQFF. The CDR3 DNA follows: TGTGCCAGCAGCCTGGTGCCAGCGGGGGGTCGAATTGATGAGCAGTTCTTC.

V and J are TRBV5-1 and TRBJ2-1; no clear D. Germline lookup yields CDR1 SGHRS and CDR2 YFSETQ. The length of the CDR3 is 14 residues. Between the trimmed V and J ends, which lost 0 bases and 3 bases, there was a span of 7 bases. The CDR3, as DNA: TGCGCCAGCAGCTTGGTTACAAACTACAATGAGCAGTTCTTC. It encodes CASSLVTNYNEQFF.

The V and J genes are TRBV3-1 (or the pseudogene TRBV3-2) and TRBJ2-1; D is undetermined. Germline V gene sequence: CDR1 LGHDT, CDR2 YNNKEL (reference sequence). Trimming shortened V by 10 bases and J by 5 bases, and 9 bases separated the two germline ends. The CDR3 totals 11 residues. The CDR3 here is CATGRNNEQFF. In DNA, the CDR3 is TGTGCCACCGGAAGGAACAATGAGCAGTTCTTC.

The rearrangement links TRBV3-1 (or the pseudogene TRBV3-2) to TRBJ1-3, with TRBD1 as a possible D gene (5 bases). Germline CDR1 LGHDT, CDR2 YNNKEL (reference sequence). The V gene lost 2 bases and the J gene lost 3 bases, with 14 bases spanning the gap. The CDR3 covers 16 residues. As DNA, the CDR3 is TGTGCCAGCAGCCAAAACCAGGGATTAGGTGGAAACACCATATATTTT. Amino acid sequence: CASSQNQGLGGNTIYF.

As regards this clone: Relative to the germline gene, one junction end is altered; a read error may explain this. V gene TRBV2 combines with J gene TRBJ2-3; 10 bases map to TRBD1. This CDR3 has 14 amino acids. Germline V CDR1 and CDR2: SNHLY, FYNNEI. The CDR3 DNA reads as TGTGCCAGCAGTACCGCCCCCGGGACAGGGGCTCCCCATTTT. Translation gives CASSTAPGTGAPHF. The full variable domain, with the rest looked up from reference TRBV2 and TRBJ2-3, is EPEVTQTPSHQVTQMGQEVILRCVPISNHLYFYWYRQILGQKVEFLVSFYNNEISEKSEIFDDQFSVERPDGSNFTLKIRSTKLEDSAMYFCASSTAPGTGAPHFGPGTRLTVL.

The V and J genes are TRBV6-2 or TRBV6-3 and TRBJ2-7; D is possibly TRBD1 or TRBD2 (6 bases each). Trimming left V 0 bases short and J 2 bases short, with 11 bases between. Germline V gene data show CDR1 as MNHEY and CDR2 as SVGEGT. The CDR3 has 15 amino acids. DNA for the CDR3: TGTGCCAGCAGTTACTCGAGGCGGGACACCTACGAGCAGTACTTC. This codes for CASSYSRRDTYEQYF.

The chain has TRBV19 and TRBJ2-7; 9 bases align to TRBD2. V lost 4 bases and J lost 4; bases outside the gene matches: 8. The CDR3 spans 15 residues. Germline CDR1 reads LNHDA; CDR2 reads SQIVND (reference sequence). The CDR3, as DNA: TGTGCCAGTAGTACCCATAGCGGGAGTGCGTACGAGCAGTACTTC. Its protein is CASSTHSGSAYEQYF.

The chain carries TRBV4-3 and TRBJ2-6, with unresolved D. CDR1 is LGHNA, CDR2 YSLEER, per germline. V lost 3 bases and J 1 base, leaving 10 bases between the germline ends. The CDR3 is made up of 16 amino acids. The CDR3 DNA reads as TGCGCCAGCAGCCAGGGGTGGCTGTCTGGGGCCAACGTCCTGACTTTC. This sequence encodes CASSQGWLSGANVLTF.

CDR3 sequence (DNA): TGTGCCAGCAGCTTAGCGATGAGACAGGGGGTTGCAGCTGAAGCTTTCTTT. It encodes CASSLAMRQGVAAEAFF. The V gene is TRBV7-8, the J gene TRBJ1-1; 9 bases are shared with TRBD1. Germline CDR1 reads SGHVS; CDR2 reads FQNEAQ. The J segment lost 6 bases and the V segment lost 0 bases, leaving 11 bases of the junction unmatched. This CDR3 region has 17 residues.

The chain carries TRBV5-4 and TRBJ2-2; D may be TRBD1 (6 bases). V was pared by 0 bases and J by 6 bases, with 9 bases between. Looked up from germline, CDR1 is SGHNT and CDR2 is YYREEE (reference sequence). The CDR3 covers 14 residues. The CDR3 protein is CASSLGGRAGELFF. The CDR3 DNA sequence: TGTGCCAGCAGCTTGGGGGGGCGAGCCGGGGAGCTGTTTTTT.